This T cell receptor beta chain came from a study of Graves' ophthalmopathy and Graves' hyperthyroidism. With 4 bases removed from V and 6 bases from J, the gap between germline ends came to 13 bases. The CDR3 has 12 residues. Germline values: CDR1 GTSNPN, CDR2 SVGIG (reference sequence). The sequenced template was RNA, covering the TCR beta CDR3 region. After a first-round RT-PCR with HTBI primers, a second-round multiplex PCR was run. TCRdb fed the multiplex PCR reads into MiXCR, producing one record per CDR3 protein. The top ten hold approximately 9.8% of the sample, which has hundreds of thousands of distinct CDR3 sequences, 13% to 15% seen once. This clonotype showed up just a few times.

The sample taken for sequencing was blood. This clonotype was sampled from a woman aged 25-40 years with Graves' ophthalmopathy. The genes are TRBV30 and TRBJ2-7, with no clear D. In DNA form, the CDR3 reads TGTGCCTGGACCCGCCCCTCCCTCGAGCAGTACTTC. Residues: CAWTRPSLEQYF.